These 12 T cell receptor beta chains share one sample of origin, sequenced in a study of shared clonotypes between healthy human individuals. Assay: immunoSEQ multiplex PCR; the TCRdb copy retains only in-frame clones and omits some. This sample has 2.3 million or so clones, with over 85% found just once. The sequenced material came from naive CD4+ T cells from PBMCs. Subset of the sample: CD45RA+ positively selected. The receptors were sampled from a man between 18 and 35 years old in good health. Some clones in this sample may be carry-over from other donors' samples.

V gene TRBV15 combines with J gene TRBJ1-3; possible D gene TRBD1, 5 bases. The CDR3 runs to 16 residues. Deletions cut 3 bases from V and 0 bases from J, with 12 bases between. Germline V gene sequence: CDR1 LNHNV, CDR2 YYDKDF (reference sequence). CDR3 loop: CATSSTLRVSGNTIYF. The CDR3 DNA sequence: TGTGCCACCAGCAGTACTCTCAGGGTCTCTGGAAACACCATATATTTT.

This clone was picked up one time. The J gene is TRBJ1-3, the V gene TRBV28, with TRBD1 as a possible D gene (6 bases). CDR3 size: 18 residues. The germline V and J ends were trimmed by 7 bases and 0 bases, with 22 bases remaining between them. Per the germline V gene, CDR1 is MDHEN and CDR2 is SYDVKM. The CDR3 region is CASTFLKGGQLSGNTIYF. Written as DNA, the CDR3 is TGTGCCAGCACCTTCCTCAAGGGGGGCCAGCTCTCTGGAAACACCATATATTTT.

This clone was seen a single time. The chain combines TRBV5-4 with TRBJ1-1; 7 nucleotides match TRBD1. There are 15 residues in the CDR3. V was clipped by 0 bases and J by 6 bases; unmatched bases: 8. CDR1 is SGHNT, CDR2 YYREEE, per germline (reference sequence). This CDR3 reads CASSLAVQGRSEAFF. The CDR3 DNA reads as TGTGCCAGCAGCTTGGCAGTACAGGGGAGGTCTGAAGCTTTCTTT.

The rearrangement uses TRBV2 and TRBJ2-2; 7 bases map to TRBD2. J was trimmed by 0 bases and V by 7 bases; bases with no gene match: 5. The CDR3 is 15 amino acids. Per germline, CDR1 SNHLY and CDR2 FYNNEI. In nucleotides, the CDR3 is TGTGCCAGCAAAAACCTAGCGGCGAACACCGGGGAGCTGTTTTTT. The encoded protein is CASKNLAANTGELFF.

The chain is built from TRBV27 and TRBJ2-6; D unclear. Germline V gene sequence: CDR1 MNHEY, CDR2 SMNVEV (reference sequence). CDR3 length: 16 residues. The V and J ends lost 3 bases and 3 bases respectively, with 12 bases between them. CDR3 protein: CASSLGWGIGANVLTF. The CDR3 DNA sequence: TGTGCCAGCAGTTTGGGGTGGGGTATTGGGGCCAACGTCCTGACTTTC.

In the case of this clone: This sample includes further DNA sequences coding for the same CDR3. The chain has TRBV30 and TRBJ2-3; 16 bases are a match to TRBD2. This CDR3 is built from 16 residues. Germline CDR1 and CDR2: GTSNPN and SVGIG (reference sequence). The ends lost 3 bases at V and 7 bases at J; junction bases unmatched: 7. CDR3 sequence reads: CAWRLGLAGGPYTQYF. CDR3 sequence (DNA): TGTGCCTGGAGATTGGGACTAGCGGGAGGGCCATATACGCAGTATTTT.

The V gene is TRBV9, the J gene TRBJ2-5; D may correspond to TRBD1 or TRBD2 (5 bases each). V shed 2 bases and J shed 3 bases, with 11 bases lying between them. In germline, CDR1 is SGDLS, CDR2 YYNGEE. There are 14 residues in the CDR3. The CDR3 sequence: CASSVRGAEETQYF. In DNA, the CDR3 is TGTGCCAGCAGCGTCCGAGGGGCAGAAGAGACCCAGTACTTC.

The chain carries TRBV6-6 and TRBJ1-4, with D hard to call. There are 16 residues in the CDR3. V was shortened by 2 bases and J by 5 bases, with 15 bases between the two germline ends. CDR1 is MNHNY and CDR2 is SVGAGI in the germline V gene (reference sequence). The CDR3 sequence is CASSYDSAVGNEKLFF. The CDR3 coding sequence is TGTGCCAGCAGTTACGACTCGGCCGTGGGGAATGAAAAACTGTTTTTT.

The CDR3 here is CASSSGTSHEQFF. The CDR3 DNA follows: TGTGCCAGCAGCTCAGGGACGTCCCATGAGCAGTTCTTC. The chain recombines TRBV7-8 with TRBJ2-1; perhaps D is TRBD1 or TRBD2 (5 bases each). Trimming removed 4 bases at V and 8 bases at J, with 12 bases between. Germline CDR1 reads SGHVS; CDR2 reads FQNEAQ. This CDR3 comprises 13 residues.

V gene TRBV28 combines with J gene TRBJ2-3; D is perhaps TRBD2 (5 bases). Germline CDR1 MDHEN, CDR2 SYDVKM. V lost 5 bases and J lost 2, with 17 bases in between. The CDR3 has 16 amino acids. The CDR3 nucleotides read TGTGCCAGCAGTCCCGATGTAGCGCGTACCACAGATACGCAGTATTTT. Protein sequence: CASSPDVARTTDTQYF.

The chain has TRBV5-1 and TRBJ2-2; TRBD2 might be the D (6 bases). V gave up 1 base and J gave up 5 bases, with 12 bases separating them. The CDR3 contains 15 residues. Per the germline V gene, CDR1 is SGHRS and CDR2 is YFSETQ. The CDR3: CASSLTGDSTGELFF. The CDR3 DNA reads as TGCGCCAGCAGCTTGACGGGAGACTCAACCGGGGAGCTGTTTTTT. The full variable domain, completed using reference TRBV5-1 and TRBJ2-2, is KAGVTQTPRYLIKTRGQQVTLSCSPISGHRSVSWYQQTPGQGLQFLFEYFSETQRNKGNFPGRFSGRQFSNSRSEMNVSTLELGDSALYLCASSLTGDSTGELFFGEGSRLTVL.

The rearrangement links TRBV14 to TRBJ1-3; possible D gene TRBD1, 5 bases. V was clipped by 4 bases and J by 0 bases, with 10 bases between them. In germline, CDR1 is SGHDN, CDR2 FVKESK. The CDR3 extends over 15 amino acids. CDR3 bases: TGTGCCAGCAGCCGAGACAGACTCTCTGGAAACACCATATATTTT. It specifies CASSRDRLSGNTIYF.